This TCR beta chain was retrieved from a study of T cell changes during pregnancy in multiple sclerosis. Sequenced by immunoSEQ multiplex PCR; TCRdb stores in-frame clones only, minus some. The sample records over 50,000 clones, about 90% being singletons. CDR1 and CDR2 (germline): LGHNA, YNFKEQ. The CDR3 contains 19 residues. Germline trimming cut 0 bases from V and 5 bases from J; bases unmatched to any gene: 9. The sample was peripheral blood, taken in the third trimester of pregnancy. This receptor was taken from a female donor in good health, enrolled as a control in a pregnancy study. The chain recombines TRBV4-2 with TRBJ2-5, with 16 bases aligning to TRBD2. CDR3 DNA sequence: TGTGCCAGCAGCCAAGACGGGACTAGCGGGGGGGGAAAGACGGAGACCCAGTACTTC. It codes for CASSQDGTSGGGKTETQYF.